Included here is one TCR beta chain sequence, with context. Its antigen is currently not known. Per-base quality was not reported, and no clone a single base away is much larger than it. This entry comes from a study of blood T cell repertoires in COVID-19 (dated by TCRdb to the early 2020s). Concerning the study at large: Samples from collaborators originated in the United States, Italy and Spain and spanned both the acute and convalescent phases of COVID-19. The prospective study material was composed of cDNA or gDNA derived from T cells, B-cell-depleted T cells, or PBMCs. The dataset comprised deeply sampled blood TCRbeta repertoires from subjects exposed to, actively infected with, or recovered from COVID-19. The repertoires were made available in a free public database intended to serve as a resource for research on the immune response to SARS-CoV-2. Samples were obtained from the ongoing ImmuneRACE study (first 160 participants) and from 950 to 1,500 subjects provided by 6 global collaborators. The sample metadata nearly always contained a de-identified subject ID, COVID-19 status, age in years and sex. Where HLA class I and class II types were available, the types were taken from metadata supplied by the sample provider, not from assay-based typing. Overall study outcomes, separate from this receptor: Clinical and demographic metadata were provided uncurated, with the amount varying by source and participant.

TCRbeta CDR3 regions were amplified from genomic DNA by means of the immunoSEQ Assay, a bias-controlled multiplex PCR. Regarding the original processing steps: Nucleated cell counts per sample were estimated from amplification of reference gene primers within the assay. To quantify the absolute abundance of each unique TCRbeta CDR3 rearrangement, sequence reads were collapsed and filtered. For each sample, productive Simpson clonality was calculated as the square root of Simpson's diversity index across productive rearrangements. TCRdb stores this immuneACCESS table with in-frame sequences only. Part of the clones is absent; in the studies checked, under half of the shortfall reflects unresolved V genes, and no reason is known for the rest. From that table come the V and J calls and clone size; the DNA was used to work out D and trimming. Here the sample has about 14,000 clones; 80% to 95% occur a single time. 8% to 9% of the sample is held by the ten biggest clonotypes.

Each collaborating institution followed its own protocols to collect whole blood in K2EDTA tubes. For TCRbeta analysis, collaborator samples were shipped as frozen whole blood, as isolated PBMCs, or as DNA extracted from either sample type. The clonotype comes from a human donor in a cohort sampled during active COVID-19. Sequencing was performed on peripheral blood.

The nucleotide sequence reads TGTGCCACCAGCAGCGACAGGGGGCGAACCTACGAGCAGTACTTC. This translates into CATSSDRGRTYEQYF. The sequence links TRBV15 to TRBJ2-7, with TRBD1 identical over 10 junction bases. As encoded in the germline V gene (reference sequence), CDR1 is LNHNV while CDR2 is YYDKDF. Including cysteine and phenylalanine, the CDR3 has 15 amino acids. Only the CDR3 part of the read is kept: 45 bases, read in frame from the first base. Trimming takes 3 bases off V and 2 bases off J; junction bases not matched to a gene: 4.